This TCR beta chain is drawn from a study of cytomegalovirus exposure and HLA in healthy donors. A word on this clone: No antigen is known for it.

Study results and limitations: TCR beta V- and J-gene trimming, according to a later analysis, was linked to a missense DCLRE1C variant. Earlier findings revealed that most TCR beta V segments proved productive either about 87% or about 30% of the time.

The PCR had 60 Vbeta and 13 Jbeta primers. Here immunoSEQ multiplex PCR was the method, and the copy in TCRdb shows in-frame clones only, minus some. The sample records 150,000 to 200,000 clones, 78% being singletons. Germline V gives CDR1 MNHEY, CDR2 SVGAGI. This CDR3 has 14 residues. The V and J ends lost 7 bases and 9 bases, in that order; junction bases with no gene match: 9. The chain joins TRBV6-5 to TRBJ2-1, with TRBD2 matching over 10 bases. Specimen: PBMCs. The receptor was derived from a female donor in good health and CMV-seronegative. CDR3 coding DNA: TGTGCCAGCACCGCAGCGGGAGGGCCGGGTGAGCAGTTCTTC. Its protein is CASTAAGGPGEQFF.